Listed here are 13 T cell receptor beta chains from one sample, sequenced in a study of T cells in Graves' hyperthyroidism and ophthalmopathy. Amplification targeted TCR beta CDR3 regions from RNA transcripts. A set of HTBI primers served as the primers for a first-round RT-PCR of the TCR CDR3. TCRdb reprocessed the multiplex PCR reads via MiXCR and lists one record per CDR3 protein. This table has 490,000 or so distinct CDR3 sequences, 15% to 20% appearing once. The sequencing sample was made of blood. The receptors originated from a man aged 35-49 years with Graves' ophthalmopathy.

The sample holds a few counts of this clonotype. The V gene is TRBV5-1, the J gene TRBJ1-1; 7 bases agree with TRBD1. CDR3 size: 14 residues. Per the germline V gene, CDR1 is SGHRS and CDR2 is YFSETQ. The ends lost 2 bases at V and 3 bases at J; junction bases unmatched: 4. CDR3 in amino acids: CASSFGTAHTEAFF. The CDR3 nucleotides are TGCGCCAGCAGCTTCGGGACAGCGCACACTGAAGCTTTCTTT. Full variable domain (remainder filled in from reference TRBV5-1 and TRBJ1-1): KAGVTQTPRYLIKTRGQQVTLSCSPISGHRSVSWYQQTPGQGLQFLFEYFSETQRNKGNFPGRFSGRQFSNSRSEMNVSTLELGDSALYLCASSFGTAHTEAFFGQGTRLTVV.

About this clonotype: Just one base apart from a much larger clone, this may be a read error. The chain uses TRBV7-2 and TRBJ2-2; D call uncertain. Deletions cut 1 base from V and 6 bases from J, with 12 bases between. This CDR3 has 15 amino acids. Per the germline V gene, CDR1 is SGHTA and CDR2 is FQGNSA. CDR3: CASSLVFSDAGELFF. CDR3 sequence (DNA): TGTGCCAGCAGCTTAGTGTTTAGTGACGCCGGGGAGCTGTTTTTT.

The chain uses TRBV27 and TRBJ2-5, with D tentatively TRBD1 or TRBD2 (5 bases each). The length of the CDR3 is 13 residues. With 2 bases removed from V and 11 bases from J, the gap between germline ends came to 15 bases. Germline V gives CDR1 MNHEY, CDR2 SMNVEV (reference sequence). The CDR3 sequence: CASSLTPGRQQYF. CDR3 DNA: TGTGCCAGCAGTTTAACGCCGGGACGCCAACAGTACTTC.

V gene TRBV20-1 combines with J gene TRBJ1-6, with D possibly being TRBD1 (5 bases). Trimming removed 1 base from V and 5 bases from J, with 15 bases in between. CDR1 and CDR2 (germline): DFQATT, SNEGSKA (reference sequence). This CDR3 is built from 16 residues. CDR3 sequence (DNA): TGCAGTGCTAGAGTCCGGGCGGGGCTAGATAATTCACCCCTCCACTTT. Translating gives CSARVRAGLDNSPLHF.

V usage is TRBV12-3 or TRBV12-4 and J usage is TRBJ1-1, with 8 bases aligning to TRBD1. This CDR3 is built from 13 residues. The junction had 6 bases not matched to a gene; V was cut back by 10 bases and J by 2 bases. This chain's CDR3 is CATADRGNTEAFF. The DNA of the CDR3 is TGTGCCACAGCCGACAGGGGAAACACTGAAGCTTTCTTT.

The V call is TRBV9, the J call TRBJ2-3, with TRBD2 as a possible D gene (5 bases). V was clipped by 4 bases and J by 8 bases, with 20 bases between them. CDR1 and CDR2 from the germline V gene are SGDLS and YYNGEE. This CDR3 has 15 amino acids. The CDR3 nucleotides are TGTGCCAGCAGCCCCCCGGGATCCCTTTTGGGTACGCAGTATTTT. It translates to CASSPPGSLLGTQYF.

This clonotype has a count of ten or more. This rearrangement joins TRBV18 to TRBJ2-7, with D unclear. V lost 3 bases and J lost 2, with 8 bases in between. Germline loops: CDR1 KGHSH, CDR2 LQKENI. This CDR3 comprises 13 residues. The CDR3 nucleotides are TGTGCCAGCTCACCGCGACGAACCTACGAGCAGTACTTC. The encoded protein is CASSPRRTYEQYF.

This clonotype was seen ten or more times. The chain is built from TRBV2 and TRBJ2-1, with D maybe TRBD2 (5 bases). V lost 5 bases and J 8 bases, leaving 7 bases between the germline ends. Germline CDR1 is SNHLY and CDR2 is FYNNEI. The CDR3 is made up of 11 amino acids. The CDR3 protein is CASSRRDEQFF. The CDR3 region has the DNA TGTGCCAGCAGTCGGCGGGATGAGCAGTTCTTC.

This clonotype was seen repeatedly, ten times or more. The chain employs TRBV7-8 and TRBJ1-1; D ambiguous. CDR1 is SGHVS, CDR2 FQNEAQ, per germline. V gave up 5 bases and J gave up 1 base, with 14 bases separating them. The CDR3 runs to 15 residues. The CDR3 DNA follows: TGTGCCAGCAGCCCCGGGGTCGGAAAGAACACTGAAGCTTTCTTT. It is translated as CASSPGVGKNTEAFF.

In its sample, this clonotype was seen many times. The chain combines TRBV9 with TRBJ1-2, with D maybe TRBD1 (5 bases). From germline, CDR1 is SGDLS and CDR2 YYNGEE. The CDR3 is 15 residues long. Trimming removed 2 bases from V and 3 bases from J, with 14 bases in between. CDR3: CASSVQEGRDYGYTF. As DNA, the CDR3 is TGTGCCAGCAGCGTCCAAGAGGGACGAGACTATGGCTACACCTTC.

The J gene is TRBJ1-4, the V gene TRBV5-1; D is unclear. The V gene's germline CDR1 is SGHRS and CDR2 YFSETQ. V lost 5 bases to trimming and J lost 7 bases, with 15 bases between them. There are 14 residues in the CDR3. This CDR3 reads CASRIQPGGEKLFF. DNA for the CDR3: TGCGCCAGCAGAATTCAACCAGGCGGTGAAAAACTGTTTTTT.

The chain joins TRBV7-9 to TRBJ2-3, with 9 bases fitting TRBD1. The CDR3 totals 16 residues. The germline CDR1 and CDR2 sequences are SEHNR and FQNEAQ (reference sequence). V shed 5 bases, J shed 5 bases, and the junction held 11 bases outside the gene matches. The CDR3 region is CASSPYRDRVQDTQYF. CDR3 nucleotides: TGTGCCAGCAGCCCGTACCGGGACAGGGTTCAAGATACGCAGTATTTT.

Ten or more counts support this clonotype. The gene calls are TRBV7-6 and TRBJ2-2; tentatively, D is TRBD1 (8 bases). V was pared by 5 bases and J by 4 bases, with 20 bases between. Germline V gives CDR1 SGHVS, CDR2 FNYEAQ. The CDR3 has 17 residues. CDR3 in DNA: TGTGCCAGCAGCAACTGGGGGGGACAGGTCCCCACCGGGGAGCTGTTTTTT. Translated: CASSNWGGQVPTGELFF.